The T cell receptor beta chain described here comes from a study of T-cell reconstitution after alpha-beta-depleted transplantation in children. The CDR3 contains 14 residues. CDR1 and CDR2 (germline): ENHRY, SYGVKD. The TCRbeta library was prepared with unique molecular identifiers. TCRdb used MiXCR to reprocess the PCR reads, holding one entry per CDR3 protein. The data show about 690,000 distinct CDR3 sequences, approximately 16% seen once. This clonotype was picked up many times. The junction does not match germline at one end; this may be a read error. The specimen was PBMCs from the stem cell graft donor, collected from the stem cell graft. This sequence joins TRBV10-3 and TRBJ2-1; possible D gene TRBD2, 5 bases. The sequence was collected from a human donor who donated a stem cell graft to a child with acute myeloid leukemia. CDR3 bases: TGTGCCATCACTGAGGAGGCCGGGGTGAATGAGCAGTTCTTC. Translated, it gives CAITEEAGVNEQFF.